This TCR beta chain originates from a study of PD-1 blockade in classical Hodgkin lymphoma. General study points: Baseline diversity resembling that of newly diagnosed patients was seen in complete responders. Reasons behind the repertoire differences stay unclear, perhaps disease activity or earlier therapy. Significantly greater TCR diversity emerged by C4D1 in CD4+ cells but not CD8+ cells.

This clone has more than one count but fewer than ten. Its cognate antigen is unknown. Other DNA sequences within the sample encode an identical CDR3. Every patient relapsed after autologous stem cell transplantation, and brentuximab vedotin exposure varied. Complete response, partial response or progressive disease were the best responses. Repertoires were generated with immunoSEQ multiplex PCR, while TCRdb's copy carries only in-frame clones and drops some. The sample has 25,000 to 30,000 clones, about 67% seen once. The sequence came from a human donor with classical Hodgkin lymphoma. The sequences come from peripheral blood mononuclear cells (PBMCs), collected before the second cycle of nivolumab.

This CDR3 reads CASSYDSGTGELFF. CDR3 nucleotide sequence: TGTGCCAGCAGTTATGACTCAGGGACCGGGGAGCTGTTTTTT. The rearrangement links TRBV6-5 to TRBJ2-2; D is perhaps TRBD1 (5 bases). The V and J ends lost 3 bases and 5 bases respectively, with 10 bases between them. The CDR3 length is 14 residues. Germline-derived CDR1 and CDR2 are MNHEY and SVGAGI.